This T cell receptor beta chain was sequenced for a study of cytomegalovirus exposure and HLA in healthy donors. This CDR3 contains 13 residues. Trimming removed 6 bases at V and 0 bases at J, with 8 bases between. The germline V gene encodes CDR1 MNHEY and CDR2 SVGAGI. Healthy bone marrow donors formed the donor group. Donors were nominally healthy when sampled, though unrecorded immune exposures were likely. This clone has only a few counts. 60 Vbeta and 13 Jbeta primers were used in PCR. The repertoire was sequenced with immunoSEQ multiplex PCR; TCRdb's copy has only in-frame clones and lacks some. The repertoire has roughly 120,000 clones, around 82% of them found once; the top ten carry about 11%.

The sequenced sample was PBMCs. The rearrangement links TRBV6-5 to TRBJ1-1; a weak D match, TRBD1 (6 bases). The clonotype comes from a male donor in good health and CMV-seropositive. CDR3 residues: CASRTGMNTEAFF. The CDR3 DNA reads TGTGCCAGCAGGACAGGAATGAACACTGAAGCTTTCTTT.